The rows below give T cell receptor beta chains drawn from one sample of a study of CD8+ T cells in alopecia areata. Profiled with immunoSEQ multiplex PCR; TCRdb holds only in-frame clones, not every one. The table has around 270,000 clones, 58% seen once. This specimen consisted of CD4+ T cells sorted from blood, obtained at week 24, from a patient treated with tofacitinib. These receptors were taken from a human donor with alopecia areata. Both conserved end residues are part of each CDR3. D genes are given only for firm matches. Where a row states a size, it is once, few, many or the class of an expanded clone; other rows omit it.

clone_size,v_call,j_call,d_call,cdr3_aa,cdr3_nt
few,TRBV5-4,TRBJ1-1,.,CASSLAGLKNTEAFF,TGTGCCAGCAGCTTGGCCGGGCTGAAGAACACTGAAGCTTTCTTT
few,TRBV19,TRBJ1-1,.,CASSSENTEAFF,TGTGCCAGTAGTTCAGAGAACACTGAAGCTTTCTTT
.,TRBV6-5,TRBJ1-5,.,CASSYRDNQPQHF,TGTGCCAGCAGTTACAGGGATAATCAGCCCCAGCATTTT
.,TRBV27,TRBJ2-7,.,CASSARRDTYSSYEQYF,TGTGCCAGCAGTGCCAGGAGGGACACCTACTCCTCCTACGAGCAGTACTTC
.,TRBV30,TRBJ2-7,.,CAWTWGRGEREQYF,TGTGCCTGGACCTGGGGCAGGGGCGAGCGGGAGCAGTACTTC
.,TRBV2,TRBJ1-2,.,CASSEQSRSGGGYTF,TGTGCCAGCAGTGAACAAAGCCGTTCCGGAGGTGGCTACACCTTC
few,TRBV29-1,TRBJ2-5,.,CSVHGGLPQETQYF,TGCAGCGTCCATGGAGGTCTCCCCCAAGAGACCCAGTACTTC
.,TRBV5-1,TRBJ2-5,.,CASSLEGETQYF,TGCGCCAGCAGCTTGGAGGGAGAGACCCAGTACTTC
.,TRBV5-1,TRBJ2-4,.,CASSPLGSRVAKNIQYF,TGCGCCAGCAGCCCGCTAGGGTCTCGGGTAGCCAAAAACATTCAGTACTTC
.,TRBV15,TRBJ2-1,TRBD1,CATGGQGVVYEQFF,TGTGCCACCGGGGGACAGGGGGTAGTCTATGAGCAGTTCTTC
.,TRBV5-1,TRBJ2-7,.,CASSLIPGTSYEQYF,TGCGCCAGCAGCTTGATTCCAGGGACCAGCTACGAGCAGTACTTC
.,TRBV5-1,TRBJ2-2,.,CASSLGQFTGELFF,TGCGCCAGCAGCTTGGGACAGTTCACCGGGGAGCTGTTTTTT
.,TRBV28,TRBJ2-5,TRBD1,CASSPSGTVQETQYF,TGTGCCAGCAGCCCCTCCGGGACAGTTCAAGAGACCCAGTACTTC
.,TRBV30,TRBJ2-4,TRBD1,CAWTKDRGPLYF,TGTGCCTGGACTAAGGACAGGGGGCCTCTATACTTC
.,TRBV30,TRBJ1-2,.,CAWTANYGYTF,TGTGCCTGGACAGCTAACTATGGCTACACCTTC
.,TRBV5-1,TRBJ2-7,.,CASSPYLSGRTNEQYF,TGCGCCAGCAGCCCCTACCTCTCAGGCCGGACGAACGAGCAGTACTTC